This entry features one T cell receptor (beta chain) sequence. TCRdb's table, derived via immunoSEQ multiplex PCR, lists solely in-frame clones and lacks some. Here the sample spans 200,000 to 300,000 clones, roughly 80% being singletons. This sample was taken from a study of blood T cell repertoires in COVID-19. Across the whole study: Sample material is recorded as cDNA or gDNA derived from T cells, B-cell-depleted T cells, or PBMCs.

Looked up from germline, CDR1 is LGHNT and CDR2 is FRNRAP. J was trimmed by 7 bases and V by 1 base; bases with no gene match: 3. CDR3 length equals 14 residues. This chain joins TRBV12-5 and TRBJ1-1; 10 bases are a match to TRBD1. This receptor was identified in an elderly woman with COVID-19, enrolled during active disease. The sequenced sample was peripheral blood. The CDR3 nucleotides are TGTGCTAGTGGTTTGGGACAGGGGGCAGGTGAAGCTTTCTTT. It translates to CASGLGQGAGEAFF.